One and the same sample provided the 6 T cell receptor beta chains below, sequenced in a study of blood T cell repertoires in COVID-19. Method: immunoSEQ multiplex PCR; TCRdb's copy keeps in-frame clones and lacks some. The repertoire holds tens of thousands of clones, roughly four fifths seen once, with about 10% in the top ten. Material for sequencing was peripheral blood. These receptors came from a human donor in a cohort sampled during active COVID-19.

V and J are TRBV5-1 and TRBJ2-3; 10 bases fit TRBD2. The CDR3 sequence is 14 residues long. Trimming cost V 7 bases and J 5 bases; bases outside gene matches: 7. Germline V gives CDR1 SGHRS, CDR2 YFSETQ. The CDR3 here is CASAAGGPGDTQYF. CDR3 DNA: TGCGCCAGCGCAGCGGGAGGGCCAGGAGATACGCAGTATTTT.

The CDR3 here is CASSLGTRSSTDTQYF. CDR3 nucleotides: TGCGCCAGCAGCTTGGGCACGCGATCTAGCACAGATACGCAGTATTTT. The V gene is TRBV5-1, the J gene TRBJ2-3; D not certain. Germline CDR1 reads SGHRS; CDR2 reads YFSETQ. The CDR3 is 16 amino acids. V lost 0 bases, J lost 0 bases, and 11 bases lay in between.

The V and J genes are TRBV6-5 and TRBJ2-1, with 8 bases lining up with TRBD2. V trimming: 5 bases; J trimming: 0 bases; junction bases outside the gene matches: 3. The germline CDR1 and CDR2 sequences are MNHEY and SVGAGI. The CDR3 is made up of 15 amino acids. The CDR3 loop is CASSIAGRSYNEQFF. CDR3 nucleotides: TGTGCCAGCAGTATAGCGGGACGCTCCTACAATGAGCAGTTCTTC.

This chain uses TRBV30 with TRBJ1-3; TRBD1 aligns across 9 bases. The ends lost 5 bases at V and 7 bases at J; junction bases unmatched: 3. The CDR3 has 12 amino acids. Germline CDR1 is GTSNPN and CDR2 is SVGIG (reference sequence). The CDR3 DNA reads TGTGCCTGGCGGGACAGGGAGAACACCATATATTTT. Translated: CAWRDRENTIYF.

The chain carries TRBV24-1 and TRBJ1-2; perhaps TRBD1 as D (6 bases). The CDR3 spans 15 residues. CDR1 is KGHDR and CDR2 is SFDVKD in the germline V gene. With 3 bases removed from V and 5 bases from J, the gap between germline ends came to 15 bases. In nucleotides, the CDR3 is TGTGCCACCAGTGATGGGGGGGCAGGAGGTTATGGCTACACCTTC. Its protein product is CATSDGGAGGYGYTF.

The chain uses TRBV11-2 and TRBJ1-3; D uncertain. V was clipped by 4 bases and J by 4 bases, with 8 bases between them. The V gene's germline CDR1 is SGHAT and CDR2 FQNNGV. The length of the CDR3 is 13 residues. The CDR3 nucleotides read TGTGCCAGCAGCTCCTACAGAGGAAACACCATATATTTT. Translating it yields CASSSYRGNTIYF. The full variable domain, rest sourced from reference TRBV11-2 and TRBJ1-3, is EAGVAQSPRYKIIEKRQSVAFWCNPISGHATLYWYQQILGQGPKLLIQFQNNGVVDDSQLPKDRFSAERLKGVDSTLKIQPAKLEDSAVYLCASSSYRGNTIYFGEGSWLTVV.